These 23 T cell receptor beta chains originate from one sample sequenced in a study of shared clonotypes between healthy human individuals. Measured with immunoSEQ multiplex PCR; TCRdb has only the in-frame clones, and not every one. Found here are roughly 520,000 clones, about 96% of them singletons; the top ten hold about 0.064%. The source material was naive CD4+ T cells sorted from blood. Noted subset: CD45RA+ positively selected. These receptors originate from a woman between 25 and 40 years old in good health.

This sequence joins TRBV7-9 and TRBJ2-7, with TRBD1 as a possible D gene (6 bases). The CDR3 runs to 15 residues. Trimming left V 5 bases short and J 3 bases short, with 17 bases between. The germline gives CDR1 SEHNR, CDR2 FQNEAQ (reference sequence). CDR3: CASSQGRGRLYEQYF. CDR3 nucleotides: TGTGCCAGCAGCCAAGGCAGGGGTAGGCTCTACGAGCAGTACTTC.

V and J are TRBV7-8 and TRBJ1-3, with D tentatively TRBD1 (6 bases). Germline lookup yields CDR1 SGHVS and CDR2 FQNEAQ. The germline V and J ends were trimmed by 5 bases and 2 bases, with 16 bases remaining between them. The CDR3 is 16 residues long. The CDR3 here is CASSGYRDDAGNTIYF. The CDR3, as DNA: TGTGCCAGCAGCGGGTACAGGGACGATGCTGGAAACACCATATATTTT.

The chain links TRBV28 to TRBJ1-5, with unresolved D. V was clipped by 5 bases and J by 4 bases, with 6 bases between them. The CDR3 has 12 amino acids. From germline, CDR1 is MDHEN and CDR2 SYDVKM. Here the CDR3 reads CASSPQNQPQHF. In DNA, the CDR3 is TGTGCCAGCAGTCCTCAGAATCAGCCCCAGCATTTT. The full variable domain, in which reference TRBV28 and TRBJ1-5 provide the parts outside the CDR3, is DVKVTQSSRYLVKRTGEKVFLECVQDMDHENMFWYRQDPGLGLRLIYFSYDVKMKEKGDIPEGYSVSREKKERFSLILESASTNQTSMYLCASSPQNQPQHFGDGTRLSIL.

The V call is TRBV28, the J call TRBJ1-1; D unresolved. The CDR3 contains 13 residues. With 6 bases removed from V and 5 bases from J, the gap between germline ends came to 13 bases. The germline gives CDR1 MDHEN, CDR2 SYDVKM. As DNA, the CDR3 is TGTGCCAGCAGAGCCGGGGTAGAAACTGAAGCTTTCTTT. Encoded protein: CASRAGVETEAFF.

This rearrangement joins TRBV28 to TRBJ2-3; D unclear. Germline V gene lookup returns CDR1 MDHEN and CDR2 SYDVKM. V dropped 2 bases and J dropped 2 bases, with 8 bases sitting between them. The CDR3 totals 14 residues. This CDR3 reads CASSLLLSTDTQYF. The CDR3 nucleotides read TGTGCCAGCAGTTTACTTCTTTCCACAGATACGCAGTATTTT.

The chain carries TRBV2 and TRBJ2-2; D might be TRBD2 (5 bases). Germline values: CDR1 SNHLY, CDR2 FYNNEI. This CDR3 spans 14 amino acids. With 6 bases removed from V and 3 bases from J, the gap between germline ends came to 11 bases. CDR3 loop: CASSLGLDTGELFF. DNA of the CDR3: TGTGCCAGCAGCTTAGGACTTGACACCGGGGAGCTGTTTTTT.

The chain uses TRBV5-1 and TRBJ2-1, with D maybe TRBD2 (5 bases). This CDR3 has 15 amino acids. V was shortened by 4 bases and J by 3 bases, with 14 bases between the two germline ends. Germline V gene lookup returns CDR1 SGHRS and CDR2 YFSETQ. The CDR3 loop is CASSKGATLYNEQFF. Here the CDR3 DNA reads TGCGCCAGCAGCAAGGGAGCCACTCTCTACAATGAGCAGTTCTTC.

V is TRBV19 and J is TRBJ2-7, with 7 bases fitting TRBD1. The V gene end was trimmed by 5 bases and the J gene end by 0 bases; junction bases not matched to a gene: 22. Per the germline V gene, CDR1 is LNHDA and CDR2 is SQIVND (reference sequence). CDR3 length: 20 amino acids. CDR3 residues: CASSLTLRTLDRNTSYEQYF. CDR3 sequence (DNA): TGTGCCAGTAGTTTGACCCTACGAACTCTGGACAGGAACACCTCCTACGAGCAGTACTTC.

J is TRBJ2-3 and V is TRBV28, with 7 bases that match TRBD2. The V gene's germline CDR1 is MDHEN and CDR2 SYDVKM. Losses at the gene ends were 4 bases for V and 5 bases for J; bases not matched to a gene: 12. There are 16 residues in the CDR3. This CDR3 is CASSWGGAELKDTQYF. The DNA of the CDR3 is TGTGCCAGCAGTTGGGGGGGAGCGGAGTTGAAAGATACGCAGTATTTT.

CDR3 coding DNA: TGCGCCAGCAGCCAAGATCCCACTAGCGTATCCTACGAGCAGTACTTC. This encodes CASSQDPTSVSYEQYF. The V call is TRBV4-1, the J call TRBJ2-7; TRBD2 aligns across 7 bases. The germline V gene encodes CDR1 MGHRA and CDR2 YSYEKL. This CDR3 spans 16 amino acids. After removal of 0 bases from V and 1 base from J, the junction contained 6 bases not matched to a gene.

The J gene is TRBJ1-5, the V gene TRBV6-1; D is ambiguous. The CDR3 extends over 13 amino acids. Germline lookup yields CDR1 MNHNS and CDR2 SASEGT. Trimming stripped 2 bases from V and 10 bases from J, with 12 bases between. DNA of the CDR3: TGTGCCAGCAGTGAAATAGTGGGGAGCCCCCAGCATTTT. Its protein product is CASSEIVGSPQHF.

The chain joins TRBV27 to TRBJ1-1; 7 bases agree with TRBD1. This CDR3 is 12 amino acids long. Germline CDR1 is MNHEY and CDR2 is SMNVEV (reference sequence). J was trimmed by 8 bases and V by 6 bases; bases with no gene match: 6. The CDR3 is CASSLRTGEAFF. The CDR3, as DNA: TGTGCCAGCAGCCTCCGGACAGGAGAAGCTTTCTTT.

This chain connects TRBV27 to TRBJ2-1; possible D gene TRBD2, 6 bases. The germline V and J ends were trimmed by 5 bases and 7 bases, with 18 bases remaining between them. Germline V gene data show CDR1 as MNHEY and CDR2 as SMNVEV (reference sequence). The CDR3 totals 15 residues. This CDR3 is CASSLVGLGGNEQFF. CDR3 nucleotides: TGTGCCAGCAGTCTTGTAGGGCTGGGGGGAAATGAGCAGTTCTTC.

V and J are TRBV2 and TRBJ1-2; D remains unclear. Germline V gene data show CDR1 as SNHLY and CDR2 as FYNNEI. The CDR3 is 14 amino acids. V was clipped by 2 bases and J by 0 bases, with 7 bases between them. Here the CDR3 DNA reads TGTGCCAGCAGTGAATGGTCAGCTAACTATGGCTACACCTTC. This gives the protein CASSEWSANYGYTF.

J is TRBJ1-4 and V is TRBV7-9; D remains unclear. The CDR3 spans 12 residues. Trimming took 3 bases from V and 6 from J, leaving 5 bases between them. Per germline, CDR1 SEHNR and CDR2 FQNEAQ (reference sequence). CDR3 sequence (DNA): TGTGCCAGCAGCTTCAGTTATGAAAAACTGTTTTTT. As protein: CASSFSYEKLFF.

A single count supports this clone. The CDR3 is CATSREVNSFYGYTF. CDR3 sequence (DNA): TGTGCCACCAGCAGAGAAGTTAACAGTTTCTATGGCTACACCTTC. J is TRBJ1-2 and V is TRBV15; no reliable D call. Germline CDR1 reads LNHNV; CDR2 reads YYDKDF (reference sequence). The CDR3 is 15 amino acids. V was cut by 0 bases and J by 4 bases, with 12 bases left in between.

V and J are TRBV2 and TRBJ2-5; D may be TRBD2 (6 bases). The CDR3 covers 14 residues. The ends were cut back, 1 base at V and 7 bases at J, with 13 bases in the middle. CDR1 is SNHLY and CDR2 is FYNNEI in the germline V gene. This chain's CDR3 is CASSEGLDVGTQYF. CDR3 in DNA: TGTGCCAGCAGTGAAGGACTAGATGTAGGGACCCAGTACTTC.

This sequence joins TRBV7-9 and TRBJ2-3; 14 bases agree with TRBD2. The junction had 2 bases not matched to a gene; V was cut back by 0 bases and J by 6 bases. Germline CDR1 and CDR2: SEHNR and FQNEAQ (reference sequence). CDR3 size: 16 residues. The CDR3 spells CASSLAGTSGSDTQYF. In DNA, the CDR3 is TGTGCCAGCAGCTTAGCTGGGACTAGCGGGAGTGATACGCAGTATTTT.

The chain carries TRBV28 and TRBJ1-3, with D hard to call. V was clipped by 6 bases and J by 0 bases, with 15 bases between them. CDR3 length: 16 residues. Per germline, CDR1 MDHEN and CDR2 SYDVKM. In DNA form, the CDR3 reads TGTGCCAGCAGCTCGGTGGTACAGTCCTCTGGAAACACCATATATTTT. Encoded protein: CASSSVVQSSGNTIYF.

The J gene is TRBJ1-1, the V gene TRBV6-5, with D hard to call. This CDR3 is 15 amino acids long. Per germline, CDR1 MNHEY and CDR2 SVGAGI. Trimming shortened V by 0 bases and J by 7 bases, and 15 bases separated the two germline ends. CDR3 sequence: CASSYSPMTGHEAFF. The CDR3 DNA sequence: TGTGCCAGCAGTTACTCGCCAATGACTGGTCATGAAGCTTTCTTT.

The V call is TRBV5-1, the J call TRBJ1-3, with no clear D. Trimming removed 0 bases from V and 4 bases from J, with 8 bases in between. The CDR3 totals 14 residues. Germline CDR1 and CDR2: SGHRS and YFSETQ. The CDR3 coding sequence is TGCGCCAGCAGCTTGGCCGGGGAGGGAAACACCATATATTTT. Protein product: CASSLAGEGNTIYF.

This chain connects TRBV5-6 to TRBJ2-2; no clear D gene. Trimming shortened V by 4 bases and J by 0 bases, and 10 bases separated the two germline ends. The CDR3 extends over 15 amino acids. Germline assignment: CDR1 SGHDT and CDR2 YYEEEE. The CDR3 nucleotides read TGTGCCAGCAGCCCGAGTGTGCCGAACACCGGGGAGCTGTTTTTT. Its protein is CASSPSVPNTGELFF.

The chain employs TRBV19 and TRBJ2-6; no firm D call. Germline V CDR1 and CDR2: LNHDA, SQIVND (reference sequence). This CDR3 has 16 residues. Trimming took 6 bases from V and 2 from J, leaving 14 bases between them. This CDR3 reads CASSLIGDAGANVLTF. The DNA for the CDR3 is TGTGCCAGTAGCCTCATCGGTGACGCTGGGGCCAACGTCCTGACTTTC.